The clone carrying this T cell receptor beta chain appeared a few times. V lost 2 bases to trimming and J lost 13 bases, with 15 bases between them. CDR3 length equals 13 residues. The data stem from a study of blood T cells in healthy people across ages. Each donor gave roughly 9.2 milliliters of peripheral blood. Total RNA extracted from each sample amounted to at least 5.5 micrograms. The second PCR ran about 6 to 11 cycles with a sample-barcoded 5' primer and J-beta primers. A minimum of 2.5 million CDR3-containing paired-end reads was obtained for each sample. TCRdb reprocessed the 5' RACE reads with MiXCR, giving one entry per CDR3 protein. The data show approximately 790,000 distinct CDR3 sequences, with 62% seen just once and about 30% held by the top ten.

V and J are TRBV12-3 or TRBV12-4 and TRBJ2-4, with no clear D. Sequenced input: blood. The TCR was taken from a young man in good health. The CDR3 here is CASSLNRSGGQYF. CDR3 in DNA: TGTGCCAGCAGTTTAAATAGGTCAGGCGGCCAGTACTTC.